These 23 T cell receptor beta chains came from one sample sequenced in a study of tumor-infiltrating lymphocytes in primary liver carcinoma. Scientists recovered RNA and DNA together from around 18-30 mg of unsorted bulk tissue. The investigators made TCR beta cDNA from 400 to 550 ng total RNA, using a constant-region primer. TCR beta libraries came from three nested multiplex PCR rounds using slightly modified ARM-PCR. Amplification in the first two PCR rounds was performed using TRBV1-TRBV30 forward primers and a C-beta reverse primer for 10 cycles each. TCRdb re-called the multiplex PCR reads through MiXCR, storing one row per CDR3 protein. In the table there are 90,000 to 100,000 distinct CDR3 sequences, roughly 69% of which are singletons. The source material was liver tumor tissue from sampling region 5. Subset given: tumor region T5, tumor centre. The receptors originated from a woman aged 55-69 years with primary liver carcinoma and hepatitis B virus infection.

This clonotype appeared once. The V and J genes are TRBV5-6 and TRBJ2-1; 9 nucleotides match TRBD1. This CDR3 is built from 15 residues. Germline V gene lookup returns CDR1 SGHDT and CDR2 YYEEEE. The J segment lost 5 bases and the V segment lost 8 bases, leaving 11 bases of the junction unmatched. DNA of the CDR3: TGTGCCAGTAGCCACAGGGGGCGACGGCACAATGAGCAGTTCTTC. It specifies CASSHRGRRHNEQFF.

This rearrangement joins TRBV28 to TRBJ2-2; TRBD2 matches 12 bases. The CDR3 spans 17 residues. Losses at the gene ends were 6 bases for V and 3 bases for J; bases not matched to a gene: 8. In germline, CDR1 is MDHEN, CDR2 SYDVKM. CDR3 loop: CASRPLAGGPHTGELFF. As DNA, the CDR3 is TGTGCCAGCAGACCCCTAGCGGGAGGGCCACACACCGGGGAGCTGTTTTTT.

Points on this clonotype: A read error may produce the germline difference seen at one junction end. CDR3: CASSQVGHKGTQYF. CDR3 nucleotide sequence: TGTGCCAGCAGCCAAGTGGGGCATAAGGGGACCCAGTACTTT. The rearrangement joins TRBV4-2 to TRBJ2-5; the D call may be TRBD1 or TRBD2 (5 bases each). There are 14 residues in the CDR3. Germline CDR1 reads LGHNA; CDR2 reads YNFKEQ.

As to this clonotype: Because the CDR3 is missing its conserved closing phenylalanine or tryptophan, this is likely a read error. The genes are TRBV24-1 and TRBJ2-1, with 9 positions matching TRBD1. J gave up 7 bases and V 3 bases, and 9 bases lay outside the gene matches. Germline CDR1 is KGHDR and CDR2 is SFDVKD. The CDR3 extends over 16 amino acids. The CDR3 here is CATSDPGQGELNEQFL. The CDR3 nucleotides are TGTGCCACCAGTGATCCGGGACAGGGTGAATTGAATGAGCAGTTCCTC.

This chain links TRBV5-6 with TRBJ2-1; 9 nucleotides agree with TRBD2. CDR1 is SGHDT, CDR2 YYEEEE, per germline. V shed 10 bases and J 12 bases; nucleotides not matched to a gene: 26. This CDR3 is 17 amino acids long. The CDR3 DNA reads TGTGCCTGCGGCTTGTACCCCCCTTGGAGTAGCGGGAGAGGGCAGTTCTTC. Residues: CACGLYPPWSSGRGQFF.

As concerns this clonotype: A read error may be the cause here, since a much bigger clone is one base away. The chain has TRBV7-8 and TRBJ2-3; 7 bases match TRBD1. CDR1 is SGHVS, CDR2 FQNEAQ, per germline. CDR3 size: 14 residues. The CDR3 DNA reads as TGTGCCAGCAGCTATGAACAGGGGATGGATAGGCAGTATTTT. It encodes CASSYEQGMDRQYF.

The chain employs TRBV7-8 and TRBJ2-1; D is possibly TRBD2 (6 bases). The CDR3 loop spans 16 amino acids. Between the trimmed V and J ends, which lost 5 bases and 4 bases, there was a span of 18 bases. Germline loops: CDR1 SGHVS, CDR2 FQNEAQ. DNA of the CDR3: TGTGCCAGCAGCCTCGGGAGACTTTCCTTTTACAATGAGCAGTTCTTC. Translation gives CASSLGRLSFYNEQFF.

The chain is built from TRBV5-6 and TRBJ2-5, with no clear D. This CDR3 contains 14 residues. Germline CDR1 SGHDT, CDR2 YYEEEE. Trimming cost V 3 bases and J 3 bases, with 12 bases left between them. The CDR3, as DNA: TGTGCCAGCAGCTCAATGGGGTCGGAAGAGACCCAGTACTTC. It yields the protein CASSSMGSEETQYF.

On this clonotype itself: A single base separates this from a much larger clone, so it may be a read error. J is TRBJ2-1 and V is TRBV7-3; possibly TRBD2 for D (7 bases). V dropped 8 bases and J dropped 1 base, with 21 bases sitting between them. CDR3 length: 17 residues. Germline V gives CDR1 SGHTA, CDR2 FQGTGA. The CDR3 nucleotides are TGTGCCAGCGGCCCCGGTGGGGGGGCGAGGTCCTACAATGAGCAGTTCTTC. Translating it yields CASGPGGGARSYNEQFF. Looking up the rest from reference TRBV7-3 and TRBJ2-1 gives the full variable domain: GAGVSQTPSNKVTEKGKYVELRCDPISGHTALYWYRQSLGQGPEFLIYFQGTGAADDSGLPNDRFFAVRPEGSVSTLKIQRTERGDSAVYLCASGPGGGARSYNEQFFGPGTRLTVL.

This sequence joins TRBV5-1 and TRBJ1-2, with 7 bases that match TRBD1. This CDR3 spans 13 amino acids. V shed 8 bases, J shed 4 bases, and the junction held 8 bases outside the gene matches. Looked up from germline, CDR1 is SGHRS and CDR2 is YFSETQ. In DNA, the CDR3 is TGCGCCAGTAGGCCAACAGGGGTCTATGGCTACACCTTC. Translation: CASRPTGVYGYTF.

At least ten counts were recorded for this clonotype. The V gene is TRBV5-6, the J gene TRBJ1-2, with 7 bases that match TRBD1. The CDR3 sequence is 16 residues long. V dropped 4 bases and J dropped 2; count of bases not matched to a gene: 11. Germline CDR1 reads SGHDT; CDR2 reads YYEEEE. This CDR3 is CASSASGTVLNYGYTF. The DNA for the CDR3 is TGTGCCAGCAGCGCCTCCGGGACAGTGCTAAACTATGGCTACACCTTC.

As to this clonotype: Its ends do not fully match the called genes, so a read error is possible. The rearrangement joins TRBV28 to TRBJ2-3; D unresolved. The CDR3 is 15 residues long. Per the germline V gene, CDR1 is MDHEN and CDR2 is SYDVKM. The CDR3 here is CASSVPGRGTDMQCF. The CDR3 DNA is TGTGCCAGCAGCGTACCGGGCCGCGGCACAGATATGCAGTGTTTT.

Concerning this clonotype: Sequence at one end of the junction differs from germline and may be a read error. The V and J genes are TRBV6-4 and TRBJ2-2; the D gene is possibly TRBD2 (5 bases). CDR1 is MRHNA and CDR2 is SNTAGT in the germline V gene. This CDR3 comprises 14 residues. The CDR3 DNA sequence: TGTGCCAGCCGGAGAGGAGGCGACACCGGGGAGTTGTTTTTT. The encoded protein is CASRRGGDTGELFF.

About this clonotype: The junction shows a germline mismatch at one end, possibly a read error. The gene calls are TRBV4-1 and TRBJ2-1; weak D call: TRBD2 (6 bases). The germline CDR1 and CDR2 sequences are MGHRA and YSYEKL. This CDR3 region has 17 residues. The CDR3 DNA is TGCGCCAGCAGCCATACAGGACTATCGGAAACCTACTATGAGCAGTTCTTC. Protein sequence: CASSHTGLSETYYEQFF.

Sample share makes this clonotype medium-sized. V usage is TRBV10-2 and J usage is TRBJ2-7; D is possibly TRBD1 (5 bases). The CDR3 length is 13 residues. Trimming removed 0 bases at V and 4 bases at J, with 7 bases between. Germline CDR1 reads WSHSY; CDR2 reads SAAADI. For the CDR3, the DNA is TGCGCCAGCAGTGAGTCGGGGCGTTACGAGCAGTACTTC. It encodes CASSESGRYEQYF.

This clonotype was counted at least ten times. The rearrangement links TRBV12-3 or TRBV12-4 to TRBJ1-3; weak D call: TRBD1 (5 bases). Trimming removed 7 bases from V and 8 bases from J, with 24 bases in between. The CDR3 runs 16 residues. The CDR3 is CASTWDLREGEDTIYF. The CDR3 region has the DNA TGTGCCAGCACCTGGGACCTTCGGGAAGGGGAGGACACCATATATTTT.

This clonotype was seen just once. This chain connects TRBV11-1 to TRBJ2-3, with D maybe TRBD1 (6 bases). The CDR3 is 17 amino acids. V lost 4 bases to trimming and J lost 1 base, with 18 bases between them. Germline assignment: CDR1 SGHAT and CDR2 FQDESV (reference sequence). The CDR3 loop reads CASSSWSHHRGTDTQYF. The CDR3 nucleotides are TGTGCCAGCAGCTCTTGGTCCCATCACAGGGGCACAGATACGCAGTATTTT.

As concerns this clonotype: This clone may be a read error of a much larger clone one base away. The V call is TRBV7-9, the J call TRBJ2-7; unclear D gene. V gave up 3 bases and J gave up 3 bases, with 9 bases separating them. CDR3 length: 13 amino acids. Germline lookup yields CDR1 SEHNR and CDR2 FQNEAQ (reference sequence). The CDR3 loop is CASSFEANYEQYF. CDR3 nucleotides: TGTGCCAGCAGCTTCGAGGCAAACTACGAGCAGTACTTC. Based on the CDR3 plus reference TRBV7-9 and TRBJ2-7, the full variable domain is DTGVSQNPRHKITKRGQNVTFRCDPISEHNRLYWYRQTLGQGPEFLTYFQNEAQLEKSRLLSDRFSAERPKGSFSTLEIQRTEQGDSAMYLCASSFEANYEQYFGPGTRLTVT.

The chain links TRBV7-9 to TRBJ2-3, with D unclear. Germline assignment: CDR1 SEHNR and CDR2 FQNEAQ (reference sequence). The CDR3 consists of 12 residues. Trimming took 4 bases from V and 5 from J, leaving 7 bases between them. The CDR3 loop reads CASSSVVDTQYF. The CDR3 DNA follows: TGTGCCAGCAGCTCAGTAGTAGATACGCAGTATTTT.

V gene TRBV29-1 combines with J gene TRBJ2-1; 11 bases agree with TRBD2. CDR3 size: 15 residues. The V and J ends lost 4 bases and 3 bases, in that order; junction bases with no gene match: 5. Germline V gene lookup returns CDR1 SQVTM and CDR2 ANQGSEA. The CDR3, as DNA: TGCAGCGTTGGACTAGCGGGAAGGTTCTACAATGAGCAGTTCTTC. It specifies CSVGLAGRFYNEQFF.

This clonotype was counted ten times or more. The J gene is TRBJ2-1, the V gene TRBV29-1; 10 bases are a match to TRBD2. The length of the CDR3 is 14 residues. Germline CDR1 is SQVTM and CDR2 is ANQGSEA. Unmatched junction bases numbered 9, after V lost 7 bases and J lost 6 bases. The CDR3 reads CSAESGTSANEQFF. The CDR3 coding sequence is TGCAGCGCCGAATCCGGGACTAGCGCCAATGAGCAGTTCTTC.

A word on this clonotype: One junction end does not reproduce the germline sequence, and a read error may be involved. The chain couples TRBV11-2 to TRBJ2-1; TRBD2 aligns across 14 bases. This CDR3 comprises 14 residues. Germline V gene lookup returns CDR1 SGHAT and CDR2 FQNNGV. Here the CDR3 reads CASSLGLAGDEQSF. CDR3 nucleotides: TGTGCCAGCAGCTTGGGACTAGCGGGGGATGAGCAGTCCTTC.

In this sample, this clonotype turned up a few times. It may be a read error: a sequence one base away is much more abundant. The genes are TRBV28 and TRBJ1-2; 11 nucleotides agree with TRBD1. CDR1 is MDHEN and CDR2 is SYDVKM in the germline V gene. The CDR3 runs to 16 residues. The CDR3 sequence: CASSSLGQGAYYSYTF. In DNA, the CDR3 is TGTGCCAGCAGTTCACTCGGACAGGGGGCCTACTATAGCTACACCTTC.